Listed below are T cell receptor beta chains from one sample, sequenced in a study of shared clonotypes between healthy human individuals. Profiling relied on immunoSEQ multiplex PCR, and the TCRdb table lists in-frame clones only, not all of them. The sample consists of around 2.1 million clones, 90% to 97% of them appearing once. What was sequenced was naive CD4+ T cells sorted from blood. The receptors were gathered from a man younger than 30 in good health. CDR3s include the opening cysteine and the closing phenylalanine or tryptophan. A D gene is named only where the DNA matches it firmly. Expanded clones are given a class, and other clones once, few, many or no size at all.

j_call v_call clone_size d_call cdr3_nt cdr3_aa
TRBJ1-6 TRBV6-6 NA NA TGTGCCAGCAGTTACTCTCAGAGCTCCTATAATTCACCCCTCCACTTT CASSYSQSSYNSPLHF
TRBJ2-2 TRBV11-3 NA NA TGTGCCAGCAGCTTAAGTACAGACGGGGAGCTGTTTTTT CASSLSTDGELFF
TRBJ2-3 TRBV10-3 NA NA TGTGCCATCAGTGGGGAGCGAGGGAGGCTGACAGATACGCAGTATTTT CAISGERGRLTDTQYF
TRBJ1-1 TRBV5-1 NA NA TGCGCCAGCAGCACCCCGGAGAGGAACACTGAAGCTTTCTTT CASSTPERNTEAFF
TRBJ1-2 TRBV29-1 NA NA TGCAGCGTTGCAGGGGAGGAGGGCTATGGCTACACCTTC CSVAGEEGYGYTF
TRBJ2-3 TRBV5-1 NA TRBD2 TGCGCCAGCCTCGACAGCGGGGGGCCTCGGGATACGCAGTATTTT CASLDSGGPRDTQYF
TRBJ1-5 TRBV7-9 NA TRBD1 TGTGCCAGCAGCTTGGGGGCAGGGGGCTACGGTCAGCCCCAGCATTTT CASSLGAGGYGQPQHF
TRBJ1-2 TRBV6-1 NA NA TGTGCCAGCAGGCCGCCGGACAGTCTATATGGCTACACCTTC CASRPPDSLYGYTF
TRBJ2-5 TRBV9 NA NA TGTGCCAGCAGCGTAGGAGCAACAAAAGAGACCCAGTACTTC CASSVGATKETQYF
TRBJ2-2 TRBV5-1 once NA TGCGCCACCCATTCAACAGGGACGAGTACCGGGGAGCTGTTTTTT CATHSTGTSTGELFF
TRBJ1-2 TRBV5-1 NA NA TGCGCCAGCAGCTCGAGTTTGGGGTTTAACTATGGCTACACCTTC CASSSSLGFNYGYTF
TRBJ1-6 TRBV4-2 NA NA TGTGCCAGCAGCCATGGGGACGGACAAAGCAATTCACCCCTCCACTTT CASSHGDGQSNSPLHF
TRBJ2-7 TRBV2 NA NA TGTGCCAGCAGTGATTGGTCCGGGAGTGGCGAGCAGTACTTC CASSDWSGSGEQYF
TRBJ1-1 TRBV7-2 NA NA TGTGCCAGCAGCTGGGCCTCCAGCGGCACTGAAGCTTTCTTT CASSWASSGTEAFF
TRBJ2-5 TRBV27 NA NA TGTGCCAGCAGTTTAATTGGGCCCGGAGAGACCCAGTACTTC CASSLIGPGETQYF
TRBJ1-4 TRBV28 NA NA TGTGCCAGCAGTCCCAGACCTTGGTTTGGGGAAAAACTGTTTTTT CASSPRPWFGEKLFF
TRBJ1-2 TRBV5-1 NA NA TGCGCCAGCAGCCAGGCTATGGGGTCGAACTATGGCTACACCTTC CASSQAMGSNYGYTF
TRBJ1-3 TRBV6-1 NA NA TGTGCCAGCAGTGAAGCGGTGATTTCTGGAAACACCATATATTTT CASSEAVISGNTIYF
TRBJ1-1 TRBV6-5 NA NA TGTGCCAGCAGTTACCTAGGAGAAGCTTTCTTT CASSYLGEAFF
TRBJ2-3 TRBV5-4 NA NA TGTGCCAGCAGCCTTCGCACAGATACGCAGTATTTT CASSLRTDTQYF
TRBJ2-1 TRBV10-3 NA NA TGTGCCGCTCAACAGGGATCGGGGAATGAGCAGTTCTTC CAAQQGSGNEQFF
TRBJ2-7 TRBV9 once NA TGTGCCAGCAGCGTAGATACGGCGGGGTCCACCTACGAGCAGTACTTC CASSVDTAGSTYEQYF
TRBJ2-3 TRBV10-1 NA NA TGCGCCAGCAGTGAGTCGATCGCGGGGTCTTTGTTCACAGATACGCAGTATTTT CASSESIAGSLFTDTQYF
TRBJ2-3 TRBV18 once NA TGTGCCAGCTCACCCCAGAACACAGATACGCAGTATTTT CASSPQNTDTQYF
TRBJ2-7 TRBV7-7 NA NA TGTGCTAGCTCGAGGGGAGGCTCCTACGAGCAGTACTTC CASSRGGSYEQYF
TRBJ2-3 TRBV5-1 NA TRBD2 TGCGCCAGCAGCCTCCGGACTAGCGGGAGTCAACGCACAGATACGCAGTATTTT CASSLRTSGSQRTDTQYF
TRBJ2-7 TRBV5-1 NA TRBD1 TGCGCCAGCAGCTTGGTGGCAGGGGGCTTCAACGAGCAGTACTTC CASSLVAGGFNEQYF
TRBJ1-2 TRBV5-1 NA NA TGCGCCAGCAGCCTCGGACAGACCTTGAACTATGGCTACACCTTC CASSLGQTLNYGYTF
TRBJ2-6 TRBV19 NA NA TGTGCCAGTAGTATACCGGGATCTGGGGCCAACGTCCTGACTTTC CASSIPGSGANVLTF
TRBJ2-1 TRBV6-6 NA NA TGTGCCAGCAGTTACTCCCAGACGGTGAGCCAGGAGCAGTTCTTC CASSYSQTVSQEQFF
TRBJ1-3 TRBV6-1 NA TRBD1 TGTGCCAGCAGTGAAGCGGGACAGCTGTCTGGAAACACCATATATTTT CASSEAGQLSGNTIYF
TRBJ2-2 TRBV10-2 NA TRBD2 TGCGCCAGCTGGACTAGTTGGACCGGGGAGCTGTTTTTT CASWTSWTGELFF
TRBJ1-2 TRBV5-1 NA NA TGCGCCAGCAGCTTGGGAGTCTATGGCTACACCTTC CASSLGVYGYTF
TRBJ1-2 TRBV5-1 once NA TGCGCCAGCAGCTCGCTCCAGACAGGCTATGGCTACACCTTC CASSSLQTGYGYTF
TRBJ1-4 TRBV6-5 NA NA TGTGCCAGCAGGAGCGGGGCGGAAAAACTGTTTTTT CASRSGAEKLFF
TRBJ1-4 TRBV30 NA TRBD1 TGTGCCTGGAGTTCCGTAGGGGGCAGTGAAAAACTGTTTTTT CAWSSVGGSEKLFF
TRBJ2-7 TRBV9 NA TRBD2 TGTGCCAGCAGCCTCGGACTAGTGAGCTCCTACGAGCAGTACTTC CASSLGLVSSYEQYF
TRBJ2-3 TRBV6-4 NA TRBD1 TGTGCCAGCAGAAAAGGACAGGCTAGCACAGATACGCAGTATTTT CASRKGQASTDTQYF
TRBJ1-2 TRBV10-1 NA NA TGCGCCAGCAGTGAGGAAAGGCCGAGAAGTGGCTACACCTTC CASSEERPRSGYTF
TRBJ2-2 TRBV18 NA TRBD1 TGTGCCAGCTCACCACCGAACAGGGGATTCGCCGGGGAGCTGTTTTTT CASSPPNRGFAGELFF
TRBJ2-7 TRBV2 NA NA TGTGCCAGCGGTATACGGGGCTACGAGCAGTACTTC CASGIRGYEQYF
TRBJ1-2 TRBV14 NA NA TGTGCCAGCAGCCAAGATCTGACTCTTGACTATGGCTACACCTTC CASSQDLTLDYGYTF
TRBJ2-7 TRBV30 NA TRBD1 TGTGCCTGGAGTGTATATCCCAGGACAGGCTCCTACGAGCAGTACTTC CAWSVYPRTGSYEQYF
TRBJ1-3 TRBV30 once NA TGTGCCTGGAATAGGCCGGGGTCTGGAAACACCATATATTTT CAWNRPGSGNTIYF
TRBJ2-2 TRBV4-2 NA NA TGTGCCAGCAGCCAAGATCTCCGGATTGAGGGGACCGGGGAGCTGTTTTTT CASSQDLRIEGTGELFF
TRBJ1-1 TRBV25-1 NA NA TGTGCCAGCAGTGAAAACGGTGGGGGCGGAACTGAAGCTTTCTTT CASSENGGGGTEAFF
TRBJ2-2 TRBV5-6 NA TRBD2 TGTGCCAGCAGCCCTAGCGGGGTCGCGAACACCGGGGAGCTGTTTTTT CASSPSGVANTGELFF
TRBJ2-3 TRBV6-5 NA NA TGTGCCAGCAGTTACTCTATGGGCACAGATACGCAGTATTTT CASSYSMGTDTQYF
TRBJ1-4 TRBV7-9 few TRBD1 TGTGCCAGCAGGGGACAGTCAGGTGAAAAACTGTTTTTT CASRGQSGEKLFF
TRBJ2-3 TRBV28 NA TRBD1 TGTGCCAGCAGCCCGGCCGGGACAGGGGGCGCCGATACGCAGTATTTT CASSPAGTGGADTQYF
TRBJ1-3 TRBV11-2 NA NA TGTGCCAGCAGTCGGACAATTTACTCTGGAAACACCATATATTTT CASSRTIYSGNTIYF
TRBJ1-5 TRBV5-6 NA NA TGTGCCAGCAGCTTGGGGCGGCTAACTCAGCCCCAGCATTTT CASSLGRLTQPQHF
TRBJ2-1 TRBV2 NA TRBD2 TGTGCCAGCAGTCCCCCGGGACTAGCGGTGCACAATGAGCAGTTCTTC CASSPPGLAVHNEQFF
TRBJ1-5 TRBV18 NA NA TGTGCCAGCTCTCGAGACAATCAGCCCCAGCATTTT CASSRDNQPQHF
TRBJ2-2 TRBV7-2 NA TRBD1 TGTGCCAGCAGAGGACAGGGGCGGTGGACCGGGGAGCTGTTTTTT CASRGQGRWTGELFF